This T cell receptor (beta chain) was sequenced during a study of blood T cell repertoires in COVID-19. The CDR3 runs to 12 residues. Trimming pared 0 bases from V and 8 bases from J, leaving 8 bases between. CDR1 and CDR2 from the germline V gene are SQVTM and ANQGSEA. Using immunoSEQ multiplex PCR, the repertoire was profiled, and TCRdb retains in-frame clones only, with some absent. Of under 200,000 clones in the sample, about four fifths are singletons; the top ten hold around 6.9%. This TCR derives from a man between 60 and 70 years old with acute or convalescent COVID-19. The chain joins TRBV29-1 to TRBJ1-3; D ambiguous. Specimen: peripheral blood. CDR3 loop: CSVEDRRDTIYF. The CDR3 DNA sequence: TGCAGCGTTGAAGATCGACGGGACACCATATATTTT.